A single sample gave rise to the 30 T cell receptor beta chains below, sequenced in a study of shared clonotypes between healthy human individuals. Repertoires were generated with immunoSEQ multiplex PCR, while TCRdb's copy carries only in-frame clones and drops some. The sample consists of 900,000 to 1,200,000 clones, about four fifths of them appearing once. The specimen sequenced was memory CD4+ T cells from PBMCs. Subset here: CD45RA-negative fraction. These TCRs come from a man younger than 35 in good health. Some clones in this sample may be carry-over from other donors' samples.

The rearrangement links TRBV5-4 to TRBJ2-2, with 8 nucleotides matching TRBD1. Germline V gene data show CDR1 as SGHNT and CDR2 as YYREEE (reference sequence). The CDR3 runs 15 residues. V lost 3 bases, J lost 6 bases, and 7 bases stayed unmatched. The DNA of the CDR3 is TGTGCCAGCAGCTCTGGACAGGGTATTCCCGGGGAGCTGTTTTTT. Translated, it gives CASSSGQGIPGELFF.

Comment on this clone: Other DNA sequences within the sample encode an identical CDR3. The chain recombines TRBV20-1 with TRBJ2-7, with D hard to call. V shed 5 bases and J shed 4 bases, with 9 bases lying between them. The CDR3 is made up of 11 amino acids. The germline V gene has CDR1 DFQATT and CDR2 SNEGSKA (reference sequence). The CDR3 sequence is CSAPKGYEQYF. DNA for the CDR3: TGCAGTGCTCCCAAAGGGTACGAGCAGTACTTC.

J is TRBJ1-1 and V is TRBV6-1; D is ambiguous. CDR1 and CDR2 (germline): MNHNS, SASEGT. V lost 4 bases to trimming and J lost 1 base, with 16 bases between them. The CDR3 extends over 16 amino acids. The CDR3 is CASSAESVNWNTEAFF. Written as DNA, the CDR3 is TGTGCCAGCAGTGCGGAAAGCGTTAACTGGAACACTGAAGCTTTCTTT.

The chain uses TRBV7-9 and TRBJ1-4; the match to TRBD1 covers 7 bases. The ends lost 2 bases at V and 8 bases at J; junction bases unmatched: 5. The CDR3 loop spans 14 amino acids. CDR1 SEHNR and CDR2 FQNEAQ come from the germline V gene (reference sequence). The CDR3 DNA sequence: TGTGCCAGCAGCTTAAGGTTGGACAGGGAAAAACTGTTTTTT. Its translation: CASSLRLDREKLFF.

The sample holds many counts of this clone. V is TRBV30 and J is TRBJ2-7; D is ambiguous. Germline V gene data show CDR1 as GTSNPN and CDR2 as SVGIG (reference sequence). This CDR3 spans 11 amino acids. Trimming stripped 3 bases from V and 6 bases from J, with 9 bases between. CDR3 protein: CAWSWQSEQYF. The DNA of the CDR3 is TGTGCCTGGAGCTGGCAGAGCGAGCAGTACTTC.

DNA of the CDR3: TGTGCCAGCACGGGGCAGGGACACTGGCTTGAGCAGTACTTC. Protein product: CASTGQGHWLEQYF. The V and J genes are TRBV2 and TRBJ2-7; perhaps TRBD1 as D (6 bases). Trimming removed 7 bases from V and 7 bases from J, with 20 bases in between. The CDR3 sequence is 14 residues long. Germline V gene lookup returns CDR1 SNHLY and CDR2 FYNNEI.

The chain links TRBV14 to TRBJ2-1; 7 bases are shared with TRBD1. With 0 bases clipped from V and 3 bases from J, the junction kept 5 bases outside the gene matches. The germline V gene encodes CDR1 SGHDN and CDR2 FVKESK. The CDR3 has 16 amino acids. The CDR3 DNA follows: TGTGCCAGCAGCCAAGAAAGGGGGCAGGTCTACAATGAGCAGTTCTTC. Its translation: CASSQERGQVYNEQFF. The variable domain in full, with the rest retrieved from reference TRBV14 and TRBJ2-1, is EAGVTQFPSHSVIEKGQTVTLRCDPISGHDNLYWYRRVMGKEIKFLLHFVKESKQDESGMPNNRFLAERTGGTYSTLKVQPAELEDSGVYFCASSQERGQVYNEQFFGPGTRLTVL.

The rearrangement uses TRBV5-5 and TRBJ2-2, with 9 bases aligning to TRBD2. There are 15 residues in the CDR3. V dropped 2 bases and J dropped 4; count of bases not matched to a gene: 3. Per germline, CDR1 SGHKS and CDR2 YYEKEE (reference sequence). In DNA, the CDR3 is TGTGCCAGCAGCTTATTAGCGGGAGTCACCGGGGAGCTGTTTTTT. It translates to CASSLLAGVTGELFF.

About this clone: The same CDR3 is also encoded by other DNA sequences in this sample. The rearrangement joins TRBV28 to TRBJ1-2; the D is unclear. The germline gives CDR1 MDHEN, CDR2 SYDVKM. CDR3 length: 13 amino acids. Trimming took 6 bases from V and 2 from J, leaving 10 bases between them. The CDR3, as DNA: TGTGCCAGCAGCCCCGGGGTGAACTATGGCTACACCTTC. Protein product: CASSPGVNYGYTF.

The chain joins TRBV25-1 to TRBJ2-1; maybe TRBD1 (8 bases). The CDR3 has 15 residues. Looked up from germline, CDR1 is MGHDK and CDR2 is SYGVNS. V was trimmed by 11 bases and J by 13 bases, leaving 30 bases between them. For the CDR3, the DNA is TGTGCCCAGGGGGCATCTGGTTGCGCGGGAGTTGTTCAGTTCTTC. Protein product: CAQGASGCAGVVQFF. The full variable domain, its missing parts supplied by reference TRBV25-1 and TRBJ2-1, is EADIYQTPRYLVIGTGKKITLECSQTMGHDKMYWYQQDPGMELHLIHYSYGVNSTEKGDLSSESTVSRIRTEHFPLTLESARPSHTSQYLCAQGASGCAGVVQFFGPGTRLTVL.

Here the CDR3 DNA reads TGTGCCTGGGGACAGGCCTCCTCTGGGGCCAACGTCCTGACTTTC. As protein: CAWGQASSGANVLTF. The chain uses TRBV30 and TRBJ2-6; 7 bases fit TRBD1. V shed 5 bases, J shed 0 bases, and the junction held 4 bases outside the gene matches. The CDR3 totals 15 residues. Germline loops: CDR1 GTSNPN, CDR2 SVGIG (reference sequence).

The chain uses TRBV5-1 and TRBJ2-1; TRBD2 agrees at 11 bases. This CDR3 comprises 16 residues. The germline V gene encodes CDR1 SGHRS and CDR2 YFSETQ. V shed 4 bases and J 10 bases; nucleotides not matched to a gene: 13. DNA for the CDR3: TGCGCCAGCAGCCCCGATAGCGGGAGGGCCGCTGAGGAGCAGTTCTTC. Translating it yields CASSPDSGRAAEEQFF.

The V call is TRBV7-2, the J call TRBJ2-3; TRBD2 aligns across 7 bases. V was pared by 5 bases and J by 3 bases, with 14 bases of the junction left unmatched. There are 17 residues in the CDR3. Germline V gene data show CDR1 as SGHTA and CDR2 as FQGNSA. This CDR3 reads CASSHLGGRAETDTQYF. The CDR3 DNA is TGTGCCAGCAGCCATCTGGGGGGGAGGGCGGAAACAGATACGCAGTATTTT.

With regard to this clone: Other DNA sequences in this specimen translate into the identical CDR3. The chain employs TRBV5-1 and TRBJ2-7; D remains ambiguous. Germline-derived CDR1 and CDR2 are SGHRS and YFSETQ. The length of the CDR3 is 14 residues. Trimming took off 0 bases at V and 0 bases at J, with 7 bases between the two ends. Written as DNA, the CDR3 is TGCGCCAGCAGCTTGGCTCCAGGCTCCTACGAGCAGTACTTC. Translating it yields CASSLAPGSYEQYF.

The rearrangement joins TRBV7-6 to TRBJ2-4; weak D call: TRBD2 (6 bases). V was clipped by 0 bases and J by 6 bases, with 6 bases between them. This CDR3 has 13 amino acids. Germline values: CDR1 SGHVS, CDR2 FNYEAQ. CDR3 sequence reads: CASSLARGNIQYF. CDR3 nucleotides: TGTGCCAGCAGCTTAGCGCGGGGAAACATTCAGTACTTC.

The V call is TRBV14, the J call TRBJ2-1; 14 nucleotides align to TRBD2. Germline CDR1 reads SGHDN; CDR2 reads FVKESK. The junction had 6 bases not matched to a gene; V was cut back by 4 bases and J by 4 bases. The CDR3 has 17 amino acids. The chain's CDR3 is CASSPGLAGGRYNEQFF. The CDR3 DNA follows: TGTGCCAGCAGCCCCGGACTAGCGGGAGGCCGTTACAATGAGCAGTTCTTC.

The chain has TRBV29-1 and TRBJ2-7, with D possibly TRBD1 on 6 matching bases. Germline values: CDR1 SQVTM, CDR2 ANQGSEA. This CDR3 contains 12 residues. The V end lost 1 base, the J end lost 9 bases, and 13 bases lay between the germline ends. DNA of the CDR3: TGCAGCGTTGAAGCACAGGGAAGTTGGCAGTACTTC. It codes for CSVEAQGSWQYF.

The CDR3 DNA reads as TGCGCCAGCAGCCAAGAATCGCATGGGGGGAACACCGGGGAGCTGTTTTTT. It encodes CASSQESHGGNTGELFF. The chain uses TRBV4-1 and TRBJ2-2, with D possibly being TRBD1 or TRBD2 (5 bases each). Trimming left V 0 bases short and J 1 base short, with 12 bases between. Germline V lookup: CDR1 MGHRA, CDR2 YSYEKL. This CDR3 is 17 amino acids long.

This chain connects TRBV2 to TRBJ2-1, with TRBD2 matching over 10 bases. The CDR3 consists of 15 residues. With V trimmed by 6 bases and J by 4 bases, 6 bases remained unmatched. Germline values: CDR1 SNHLY, CDR2 FYNNEI. Written as DNA, the CDR3 is TGTGCCAGCAGCGAGACTAGCGGGCTTTACAATGAGCAGTTCTTC. As protein: CASSETSGLYNEQFF.

This clone was seen many times. The rearrangement uses TRBV4-1 and TRBJ1-1, with TRBD1 matching over 8 bases. CDR3 length equals 15 residues. Germline CDR1 is MGHRA and CDR2 is YSYEKL. Germline trimming cut 2 bases from V and 1 base from J; bases unmatched to any gene: 3. CDR3 residues: CASSQQGASNTEAFF. In DNA, the CDR3 is TGCGCCAGCAGCCAACAGGGGGCTTCGAACACTGAAGCTTTCTTT.

The chain carries TRBV27 and TRBJ2-2; tentatively, D is TRBD1 or TRBD2 (5 bases each). V was pared by 6 bases and J by 0 bases, with 11 bases between. CDR3 size: 15 residues. The germline V gene has CDR1 MNHEY and CDR2 SMNVEV (reference sequence). CDR3 nucleotide sequence: TGTGCCAGCAGGGGACGGACGACGAACACCGGGGAGCTGTTTTTT. Translation: CASRGRTTNTGELFF.

This rearrangement joins TRBV7-2 to TRBJ2-7; 12 positions match TRBD2. The CDR3 consists of 15 residues. Germline V gene lookup returns CDR1 SGHTA and CDR2 FQGNSA. The V gene end was trimmed by 1 base and the J gene end by 9 bases; junction bases not matched to a gene: 7. The CDR3 DNA is TGTGCCAGCAGCTTAGGAAGGACTAGCGGGACTGCGCAGTACTTC. As protein: CASSLGRTSGTAQYF.

This chain joins TRBV7-2 and TRBJ2-1; no clear D gene. From germline, CDR1 is SGHTA and CDR2 FQGNSA. The CDR3 extends over 16 amino acids. The germline V and J ends were trimmed by 2 bases and 0 bases, with 11 bases remaining between them. CDR3 sequence (DNA): TGTGCCAGCAGCTTAACAAGCGATTCCTCCTACAATGAGCAGTTCTTC. This codes for CASSLTSDSSYNEQFF.

This clone was seen at least ten times. This chain links TRBV11-3 with TRBJ2-7; D is uncertain. Germline V lookup: CDR1 SGHNT, CDR2 YENEEA. Trimming removed 6 bases from V and 0 bases from J, with 12 bases in between. The CDR3 length is 14 residues. The CDR3 is CASSIGGDSYEQYF. The DNA for the CDR3 is TGTGCCAGCAGTATCGGTGGGGACTCCTACGAGCAGTACTTC.

The chain is built from TRBV5-4 and TRBJ2-3, with D maybe TRBD2 (6 bases). There are 14 residues in the CDR3. Germline CDR1 and CDR2: SGHNT and YYREEE (reference sequence). Trimming took 0 bases from V and 5 from J, leaving 10 bases between them. In DNA form, the CDR3 reads TGTGCCAGCAGCTTGGAAGGAGGGCGAGATACGCAGTATTTT. Translating gives CASSLEGGRDTQYF.

The rearrangement joins TRBV2 to TRBJ2-7; 7 bases match TRBD1. CDR3 size: 13 residues. V was clipped by 4 bases and J by 4 bases; unmatched bases: 4. Germline loops: CDR1 SNHLY, CDR2 FYNNEI. The CDR3 DNA is TGTGCCAGCAGTGGACAGGGTCAATACGAGCAGTACTTC. Translation gives CASSGQGQYEQYF.

J is TRBJ2-3 and V is TRBV14, with 7 bases lining up with TRBD1. V shed 6 bases, J shed 9 bases, and the junction held 6 bases outside the gene matches. The length of the CDR3 is 12 residues. Germline V gene data show CDR1 as SGHDN and CDR2 as FVKESK. The CDR3 reads CASSQGQQTQYF. DNA for the CDR3: TGTGCCAGCAGTCAGGGACAGCAAACGCAGTATTTT.

This chain connects TRBV23-1 to TRBJ2-7; D remains ambiguous. TRBV23-1 is designated an ORF whose function remains uncertain. V shed 4 bases and J shed 4 bases, with 8 bases lying between them. The CDR3 has 12 residues. CDR3 bases: TGCGCCAGCAGTCGGGGAAAGTACGAGCAGTACTTC. Protein product: CASSRGKYEQYF.

The chain links TRBV7-9 to TRBJ2-1; D remains ambiguous. Germline assignment: CDR1 SEHNR and CDR2 FQNEAQ (reference sequence). V was clipped by 3 bases and J by 14 bases, with 14 bases between them. The CDR3 covers 12 residues. CDR3 residues: CASSFWAPAEFF. As DNA, the CDR3 is TGTGCCAGCAGCTTTTGGGCGCCCGCGGAGTTCTTC.

Worth noting for this clone: Being one base from a much bigger clone, this may be a read error. Other DNA sequences in this sample translate to the same CDR3. V usage is TRBV18 and J usage is TRBJ2-3; D gene ambiguous. Trimming stripped 3 bases from V and 2 bases from J, with 3 bases between. Per the germline V gene, CDR1 is KGHSH and CDR2 is LQKENI. CDR3 length equals 12 residues. In DNA form, the CDR3 reads TGTGCCAGCTCACCCGACACAGATACGCAGTATTTT. As protein: CASSPDTDTQYF.